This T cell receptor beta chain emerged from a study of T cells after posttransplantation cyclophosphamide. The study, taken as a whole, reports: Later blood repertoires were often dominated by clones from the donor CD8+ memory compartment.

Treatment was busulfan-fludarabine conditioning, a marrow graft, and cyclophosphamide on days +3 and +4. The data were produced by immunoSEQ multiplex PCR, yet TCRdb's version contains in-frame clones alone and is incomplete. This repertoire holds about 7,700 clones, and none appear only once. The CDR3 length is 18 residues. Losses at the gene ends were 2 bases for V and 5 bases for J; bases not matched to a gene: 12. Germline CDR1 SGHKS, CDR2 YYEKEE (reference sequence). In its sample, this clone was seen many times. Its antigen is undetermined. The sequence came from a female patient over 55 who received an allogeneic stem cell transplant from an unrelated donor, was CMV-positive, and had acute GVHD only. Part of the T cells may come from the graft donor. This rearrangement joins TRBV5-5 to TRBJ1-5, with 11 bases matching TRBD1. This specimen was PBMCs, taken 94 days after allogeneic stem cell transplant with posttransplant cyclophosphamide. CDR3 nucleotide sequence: TGTGCCAGCAGCTTTGCCCCGGGACAGGGGGTTCGCGATCAGCCCCAGCATTTT. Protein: CASSFAPGQGVRDQPQHF.